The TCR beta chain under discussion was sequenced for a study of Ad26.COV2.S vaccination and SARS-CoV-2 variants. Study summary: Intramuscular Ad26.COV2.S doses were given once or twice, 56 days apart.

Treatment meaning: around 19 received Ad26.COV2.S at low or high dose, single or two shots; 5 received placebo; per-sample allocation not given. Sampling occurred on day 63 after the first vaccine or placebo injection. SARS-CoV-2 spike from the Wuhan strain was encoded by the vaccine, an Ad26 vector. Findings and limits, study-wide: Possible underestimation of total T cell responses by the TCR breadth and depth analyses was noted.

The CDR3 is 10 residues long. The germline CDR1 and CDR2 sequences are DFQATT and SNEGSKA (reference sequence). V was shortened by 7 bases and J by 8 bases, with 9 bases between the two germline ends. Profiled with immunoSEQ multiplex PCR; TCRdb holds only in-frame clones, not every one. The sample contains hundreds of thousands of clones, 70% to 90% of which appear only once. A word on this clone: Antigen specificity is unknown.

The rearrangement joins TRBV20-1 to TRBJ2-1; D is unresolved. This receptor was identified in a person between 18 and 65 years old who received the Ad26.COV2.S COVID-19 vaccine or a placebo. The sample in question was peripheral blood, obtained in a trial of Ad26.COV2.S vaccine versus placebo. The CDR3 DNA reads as TGCAGTGTTAGGAGCGATGAGCAGTTCTTC. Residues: CSVRSDEQFF.